Listed below are T cell receptor beta chains from one sample, sequenced in a study of blood T cell repertoires in COVID-19. Data came from immunoSEQ multiplex PCR; TCRdb stores just in-frame clones and leaves some out. The table lists about 4,900 clones, roughly 90% of them singletons. Sequencing was performed on peripheral blood. The receptors shown here come from a human donor in a cohort sampled during active COVID-19. Each CDR3 is given with its conserved first and last residue. Each record gives: J gene, clone size, D gene, V gene, CDR3 DNA, CDR3 protein. The D gene is left open where the match is weak. Only some rows state a clone size, as once, few, many or a class for expanded clones.

j_call: TRBJ1-1
clone_size: -
d_call: -
v_call: TRBV28
cdr3_nt: TGTGCCAGCAGTTTAGTGGGGCCTGAAGCTTTCTTT
cdr3_aa: CASSLVGPEAFF

j_call: TRBJ1-2
clone_size: -
d_call: -
v_call: TRBV28
cdr3_nt: TGTGCCAGCAGTCTCGAAACAGGGTATAATGGCTACACCTTC
cdr3_aa: CASSLETGYNGYTF

j_call: TRBJ1-2
clone_size: -
d_call: -
v_call: TRBV6-2/TRBV6-3
cdr3_nt: TGTGCCAGCAGTTACCCTAAGACAGGTTTCTATGGCTACACCTTC
cdr3_aa: CASSYPKTGFYGYTF

j_call: TRBJ1-2
clone_size: -
d_call: -
v_call: TRBV19
cdr3_nt: TGTGCCAGTAGTTTCCCCCTGAGGGGTCTCAGGGGCGGCTACACCTTC
cdr3_aa: CASSFPLRGLRGGYTF

j_call: TRBJ1-1
clone_size: -
d_call: -
v_call: TRBV7-2
cdr3_nt: TGTGCCAGCAGCTCAGCCTTCTTATGGAGGACTGAAGCTTTCTTT
cdr3_aa: CASSSAFLWRTEAFF

j_call: TRBJ2-5
clone_size: -
d_call: TRBD2
v_call: TRBV5-1
cdr3_nt: TGCGCCAGCAGCGCGGGGGGCGGGGGCCAAGAGACCCAGTACTTC
cdr3_aa: CASSAGGGGQETQYF

j_call: TRBJ1-5
clone_size: -
d_call: -
v_call: TRBV9
cdr3_nt: TGTGCCAGCAGCGTAGGGCTGGGGGGTGAGCCCCAGCATTTT
cdr3_aa: CASSVGLGGEPQHF

j_call: TRBJ2-1
clone_size: -
d_call: -
v_call: TRBV21-1
cdr3_nt: TGTGCCAGCACAGGACAGGGGGCTGAATACAATGAGCAGTTCTTC
cdr3_aa: CASTGQGAEYNEQFF

j_call: TRBJ2-1
clone_size: -
d_call: TRBD1
v_call: TRBV10-2
cdr3_nt: TGCGCCAGCAGTCCATACGGGACAGGGTCTGGCTACAATGAGCAGTTCTTC
cdr3_aa: CASSPYGTGSGYNEQFF

j_call: TRBJ1-2
clone_size: -
d_call: -
v_call: TRBV3-1/TRBV3-2
cdr3_nt: TGTGCCAGCAGCCAATGGGGACAAGAGAACTATGGCTACACCTTC
cdr3_aa: CASSQWGQENYGYTF

j_call: TRBJ2-2
clone_size: -
d_call: -
v_call: TRBV12-3/TRBV12-4
cdr3_nt: TGTGCCAGCACCAGGTCCGGGGAGCTGTTTTTT
cdr3_aa: CASTRSGELFF

j_call: TRBJ1-2
clone_size: once
d_call: TRBD1
v_call: TRBV9
cdr3_nt: TGTGCCAGCAGCGTAGGGACAGGCCCTAACTATGGCTACACCTTC
cdr3_aa: CASSVGTGPNYGYTF

j_call: TRBJ2-7
clone_size: -
d_call: -
v_call: TRBV6-5
cdr3_nt: TGTGCCACTACGACAGGTTGGAAAGAGCAGTACTTC
cdr3_aa: CATTTGWKEQYF

j_call: TRBJ1-2
clone_size: -
d_call: TRBD1
v_call: TRBV11-2
cdr3_nt: TGTGCCAGCAGCTTAGAGGCGCATACGACAGGGAGCTATGGCTACACCTTC
cdr3_aa: CASSLEAHTTGSYGYTF

j_call: TRBJ2-5
clone_size: once
d_call: TRBD1
v_call: TRBV27
cdr3_nt: TGTGCCAGCAGTTTAAACCCCGTCAGGGGGCTAGGTGAGACCCAGTACTTC
cdr3_aa: CASSLNPVRGLGETQYF

j_call: TRBJ1-6
clone_size: -
d_call: TRBD1
v_call: TRBV18
cdr3_nt: TGTGCCAGCTCACCGGAGACAGGGGACTCACCCCTCCACTTT
cdr3_aa: CASSPETGDSPLHF

j_call: TRBJ2-5
clone_size: -
d_call: TRBD2
v_call: TRBV4-1
cdr3_nt: TGCGCCAGCAGCTACGGGACTAGCGGGGGCTCGTACCAAGAGACCCAGTACTTC
cdr3_aa: CASSYGTSGGSYQETQYF

j_call: TRBJ2-7
clone_size: -
d_call: TRBD2
v_call: TRBV10-2
cdr3_nt: TGCGCCAGCACCGGACTAGCGGACTACGAGCAGTACTTC
cdr3_aa: CASTGLADYEQYF

j_call: TRBJ2-1
clone_size: -
d_call: -
v_call: TRBV5-1
cdr3_nt: TGCGCCAGCGGTACAAGATCCTACAATGAGCAGTTCTTC
cdr3_aa: CASGTRSYNEQFF

j_call: TRBJ1-1
clone_size: -
d_call: -
v_call: TRBV6-2/TRBV6-3
cdr3_nt: TGTGCCAGCAGTTACTCTCGTAGATACACTGAAGCTTTCTTT
cdr3_aa: CASSYSRRYTEAFF

j_call: TRBJ1-5
clone_size: few
d_call: TRBD1
v_call: TRBV5-1
cdr3_nt: TGCGCCAGCAGCCAGGGACAGGGTAATCAGCCCCAGCATTTT
cdr3_aa: CASSQGQGNQPQHF

j_call: TRBJ2-7
clone_size: -
d_call: TRBD1
v_call: TRBV28
cdr3_nt: TGTGCCAGCAGTGCCTTTGAAGGGACAGGGAGGAACGAGCAGTACTTC
cdr3_aa: CASSAFEGTGRNEQYF

j_call: TRBJ2-2
clone_size: -
d_call: -
v_call: TRBV4-3
cdr3_nt: TGCGCCAGCAGCCAAGTGTCAGGGAAAACCGGGGAGCTGTTTTTT
cdr3_aa: CASSQVSGKTGELFF

j_call: TRBJ2-2
clone_size: -
d_call: -
v_call: TRBV3-1/TRBV3-2
cdr3_nt: TGTGCCAGCAGCCCGGGACTGAACACCGGGGAGCTGTTTTTT
cdr3_aa: CASSPGLNTGELFF

j_call: TRBJ1-3
clone_size: few
d_call: -
v_call: TRBV6-5
cdr3_nt: TGTGCCAGCAGCCCCGGGGGTTATGGAAACACCATATATTTT
cdr3_aa: CASSPGGYGNTIYF

j_call: TRBJ1-1
clone_size: -
d_call: TRBD1
v_call: TRBV4-1
cdr3_nt: TGCGCCAGCAGAGCCATGGACAGGGGTTTATACACTGAAGCTTTCTTT
cdr3_aa: CASRAMDRGLYTEAFF

j_call: TRBJ1-6
clone_size: -
d_call: -
v_call: TRBV6-5
cdr3_nt: TGTGCCAGCAGCTCAGCCTATAATTCACCCCTCCACTTT
cdr3_aa: CASSSAYNSPLHF